This TCR beta chain came from a study of blood T cell repertoires in COVID-19. Background on the study: T cells, B-cell-depleted T cells, or PBMCs provided the cDNA or gDNA that served as material.

Germline lookup yields CDR1 SGHRS and CDR2 YFSETQ. Trimming took off 5 bases at V and 7 bases at J, with 10 bases between the two ends. This CDR3 is 13 amino acids long. This clone was seen a few times. The assay was immunoSEQ multiplex PCR, and TCRdb's table has in-frame clones only and misses some. The top ten clones hold more than 8.5% of a sample with 56,000 or so clones, less than 90% of them seen once. The sample consisted of peripheral blood. The chain uses TRBV5-1 and TRBJ1-6; D call uncertain. This sequence originates from a human donor in a cohort sampled during active COVID-19. The CDR3 reads CASSEGTNSPLHF. CDR3 DNA: TGCGCCAGCAGTGAGGGAACAAATTCACCCCTCCACTTT.